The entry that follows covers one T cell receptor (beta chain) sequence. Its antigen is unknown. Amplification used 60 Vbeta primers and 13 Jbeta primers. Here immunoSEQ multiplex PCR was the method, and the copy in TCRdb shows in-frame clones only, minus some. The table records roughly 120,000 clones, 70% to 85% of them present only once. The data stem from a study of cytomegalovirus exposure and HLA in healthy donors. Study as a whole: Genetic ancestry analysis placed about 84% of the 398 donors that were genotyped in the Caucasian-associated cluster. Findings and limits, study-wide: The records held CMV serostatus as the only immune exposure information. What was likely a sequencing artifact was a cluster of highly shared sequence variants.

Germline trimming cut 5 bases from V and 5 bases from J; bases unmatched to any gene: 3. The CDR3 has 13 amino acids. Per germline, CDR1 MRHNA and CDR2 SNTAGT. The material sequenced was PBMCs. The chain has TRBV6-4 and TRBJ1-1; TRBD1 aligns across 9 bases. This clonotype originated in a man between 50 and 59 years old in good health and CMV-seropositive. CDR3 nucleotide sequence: TGTGCCAGCAGTCGGACAGGGGATACTGAAGCTTTCTTT. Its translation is CASSRTGDTEAFF.